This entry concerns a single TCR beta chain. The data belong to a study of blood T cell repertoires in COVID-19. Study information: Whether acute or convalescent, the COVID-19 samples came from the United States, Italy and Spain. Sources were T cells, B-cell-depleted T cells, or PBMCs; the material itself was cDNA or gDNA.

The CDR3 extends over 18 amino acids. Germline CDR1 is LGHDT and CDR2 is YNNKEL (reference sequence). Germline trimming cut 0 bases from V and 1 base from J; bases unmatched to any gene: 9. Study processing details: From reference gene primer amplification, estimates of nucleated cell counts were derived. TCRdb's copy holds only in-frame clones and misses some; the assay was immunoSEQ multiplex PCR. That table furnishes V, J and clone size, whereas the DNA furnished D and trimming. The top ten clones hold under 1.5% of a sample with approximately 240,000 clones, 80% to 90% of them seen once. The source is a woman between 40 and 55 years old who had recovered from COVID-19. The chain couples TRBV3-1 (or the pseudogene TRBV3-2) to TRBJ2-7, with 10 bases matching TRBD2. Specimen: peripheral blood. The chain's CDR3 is CASSQDRPLAGVSYEQYF. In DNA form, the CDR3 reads TGTGCCAGCAGCCAAGATCGACCCCTAGCGGGGGTGTCCTACGAGCAGTACTTC.